What follows is one T cell receptor (beta chain) and its context. The antigen is unknown. The data are from a study of T cell responses to AZD1222 COVID-19 vaccine. Study results and caveats: The study identified only a handful of AZD1222 recipients as seropositive at baseline. Rises in breadth and depth of Spike-specific TCRs came after two AZD1222 doses.

Profiled with immunoSEQ multiplex PCR; TCRdb holds only in-frame clones, not every one. Of about 160,000 clones in the sample, more than 85% were seen once. Trimming cost V 2 bases and J 2 bases, with 9 bases left between them. Per the germline V gene, CDR1 is MNHEY and CDR2 is SMNVEV (reference sequence). CDR3 length equals 14 residues. The TCR sequence derives from an adult who received the AZD1222 COVID-19 vaccine. The chain couples TRBV27 to TRBJ1-2; D is possibly TRBD1 (5 bases). The sample here was peripheral blood, taken 28 days after the second AZD1222 dose. The CDR3 nucleotides read TGTGCCAGCAGTTTAAGCAGGGAGAACTATGGCTACACCTTC. Protein sequence: CASSLSRENYGYTF.